This T cell receptor (beta chain) was recovered during a study of cytomegalovirus exposure and HLA in healthy donors. Study in general: The 120 or so validation repertoires used a platform that matched the one used for the approximately 690 first-cohort repertoires, as a later analysis reported. Whole-study results and caveats: Later, an analysis found that TCR clusters from the first cohort tended to co-occur in the roughly 110 validation repertoires. Despite most TCR sequences being rare, some public TCRs occurred in many donors. Associated with cytomegalovirus, according to the listing, were around 170 TCR beta chains.

The CDR3 runs to 14 residues. The V and J ends lost 5 bases and 9 bases respectively, with 14 bases between them. CDR1 and CDR2 from the germline V gene are SGHTA and FQGTGA. Generated by immunoSEQ multiplex PCR, the TCRdb table keeps only in-frame clones and is missing some. This sample carries around 200,000 clones, about 81% of them seen once, and the ten largest clones take 0.95% to 1.5%. This clone was picked up one time. The antigen is unknown. The TCR was taken from a woman in her twenties or thirties in good health and CMV-seronegative. This chain uses TRBV7-3 with TRBJ1-6; perhaps TRBD1 as D (5 bases). Source material: PBMCs. The CDR3 bases are TGTGCCAGCAGCCCGGGGGGTGGTGGTTCACCCCTCCACTTT. Protein: CASSPGGGGSPLHF.